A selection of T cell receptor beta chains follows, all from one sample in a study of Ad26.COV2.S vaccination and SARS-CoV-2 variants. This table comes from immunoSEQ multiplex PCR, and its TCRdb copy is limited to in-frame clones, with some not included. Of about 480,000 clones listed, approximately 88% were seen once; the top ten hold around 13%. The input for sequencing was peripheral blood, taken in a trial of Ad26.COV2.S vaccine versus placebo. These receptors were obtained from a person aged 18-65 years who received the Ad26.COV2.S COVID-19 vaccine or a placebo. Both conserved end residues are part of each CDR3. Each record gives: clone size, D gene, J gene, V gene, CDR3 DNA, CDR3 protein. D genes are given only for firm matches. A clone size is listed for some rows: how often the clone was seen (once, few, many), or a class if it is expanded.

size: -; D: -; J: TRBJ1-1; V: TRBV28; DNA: TGTGCCAGCACAGGGCAGGGGAGATATGAAGCTTTCTTT; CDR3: CASTGQGRYEAFF
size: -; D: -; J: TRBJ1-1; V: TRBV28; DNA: TGTGCCAGCAGTTTATCATTTGAAGGTACTGAAGCTTTCTTT; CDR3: CASSLSFEGTEAFF
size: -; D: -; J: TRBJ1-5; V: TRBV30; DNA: TGTGCCTGGTCACAGCCTAACAGGGTCAGCAATCAGCCCCAGCATTTT; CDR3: CAWSQPNRVSNQPQHF
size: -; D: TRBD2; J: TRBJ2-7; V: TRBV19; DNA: TGTGCCAGTAGTATTAGCGGGTACTACGAGCAGTACTTC; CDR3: CASSISGYYEQYF
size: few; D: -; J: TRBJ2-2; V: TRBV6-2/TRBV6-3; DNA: TGTGCCAGCACCCCGGACTACCTGAACACCGGGGAGCTGTTTTTT; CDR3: CASTPDYLNTGELFF
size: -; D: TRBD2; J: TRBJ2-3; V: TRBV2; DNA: TGTGCCAGCAGTGAAGCCCTAGCGGGAGATAGAGATACGCAGTATTTT; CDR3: CASSEALAGDRDTQYF
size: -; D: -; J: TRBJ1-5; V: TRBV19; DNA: TGTGCCAGTAGCTCCCCCGGGGTAGGAGGGCAGCCCCAGCATTTT; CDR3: CASSSPGVGGQPQHF
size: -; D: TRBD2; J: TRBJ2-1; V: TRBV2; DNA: TGTGCCAGCACACCTAGCGGGAGGGCCCAGGAGCAGTTCTTC; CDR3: CASTPSGRAQEQFF
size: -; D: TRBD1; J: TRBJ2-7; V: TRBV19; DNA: TGTGCCAGTAGAAGACAGGGTGGCTTGTCCAACGAGCAGTACTTC; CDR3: CASRRQGGLSNEQYF
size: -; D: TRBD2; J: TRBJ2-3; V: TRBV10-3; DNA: TGTGCCATCAGTGAAGGAGGCGGGAGGGGGTCAGATACGCAGTATTTT; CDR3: CAISEGGGRGSDTQYF
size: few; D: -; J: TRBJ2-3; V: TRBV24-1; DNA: TGTGCCACCGCCCGGCGCTCCCTCACGCAGTATTTT; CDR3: CATARRSLTQYF
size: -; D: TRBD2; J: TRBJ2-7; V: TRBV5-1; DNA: TGCGCCAGCAGCTTGGCTAACCCTAGCGGGAGGGGATCCTACGAGCAGTACTTC; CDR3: CASSLANPSGRGSYEQYF
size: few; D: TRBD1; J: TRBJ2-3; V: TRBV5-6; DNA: TGTGCCAGCAGCCCCCGGAGGACAGGGCCAGATACGCAGTATTTT; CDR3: CASSPRRTGPDTQYF
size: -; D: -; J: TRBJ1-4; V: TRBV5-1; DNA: TGCGCCAGCAGCTTACGCCAGGGAAGTGAAAAACTGTTTTTT; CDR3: CASSLRQGSEKLFF
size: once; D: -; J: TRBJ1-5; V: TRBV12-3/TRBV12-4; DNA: TGTGCCAGCAGTTTAGACAGCCTAGGGGCCCAGCATTTT; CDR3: CASSLDSLGAQHF
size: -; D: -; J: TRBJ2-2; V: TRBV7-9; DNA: TGTGCCAGCAGCTTAACGGTTAGCGGATTCACCGGGGAGCTGTTTTTT; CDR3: CASSLTVSGFTGELFF
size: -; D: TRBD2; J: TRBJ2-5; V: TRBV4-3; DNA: TGCGCCAGCAGCCAAGAGGGTAGCGGGGGCCAAGAGACCCAGTACTTC; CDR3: CASSQEGSGGQETQYF
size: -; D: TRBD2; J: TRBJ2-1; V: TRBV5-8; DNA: TGTGCCAGCAGTCCTCCAGGCAGGGACTACTACAATGAGCAGTTCTTC; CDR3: CASSPPGRDYYNEQFF
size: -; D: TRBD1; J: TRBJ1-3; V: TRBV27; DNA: TGTGCCAGCAGTCATCTACAGGGGGTGACTGGAAACACCATATATTTT; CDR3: CASSHLQGVTGNTIYF
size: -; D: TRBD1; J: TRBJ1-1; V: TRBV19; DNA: TGTGCCAGTAGTAGGGACAGGGTCATGCCGAACACTGAAGCTTTCTTT; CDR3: CASSRDRVMPNTEAFF
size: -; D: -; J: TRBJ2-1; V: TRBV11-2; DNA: TGTGCCAGCAGCCCCCGCCCTACGGGTGAGCAGTTCTTC; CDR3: CASSPRPTGEQFF
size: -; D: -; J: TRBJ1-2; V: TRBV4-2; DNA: TGTGCCAGCAGCCAGCCGGGCCCTTTGGGATATGGCTACACCTTC; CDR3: CASSQPGPLGYGYTF